The text below deals with one T cell receptor beta chain. The target antigen is unknown. Repertoires were generated with immunoSEQ multiplex PCR, while TCRdb's copy carries only in-frame clones and drops some. The data hold 90,000 or so clones, with around nine tenths observed a single time. The record originates from a study of Tregs in tolerant kidney transplant recipients. Findings and caveats of the study: Activated donor B cell expansion appeared to reveal the most relevant donor-specific TCRbeta repertoire. This study did not directly address biological reproducibility. Findings come from small patient numbers and require larger validation.

V lost 9 bases to trimming and J lost 5 bases, with 22 bases between them. The CDR3 extends over 15 amino acids. The germline gives CDR1 ENHRY, CDR2 SYGVKD. CD4+CD25+CD127- Tregs, CD4+CD25- non-Tregs, CD4 and CD8 cells were sorted. The clonotype was recovered from a human donor in good health. What was sequenced was CD8+ T cells from blood. The chain couples TRBV10-3 to TRBJ2-5; a possible D gene is TRBD2 (6 bases). The CDR3 here is CAIAQTSSEVETQYF. The CDR3 DNA follows: TGTGCCATAGCCCAAACTAGCTCTGAGGTGGAGACCCAGTACTTC.